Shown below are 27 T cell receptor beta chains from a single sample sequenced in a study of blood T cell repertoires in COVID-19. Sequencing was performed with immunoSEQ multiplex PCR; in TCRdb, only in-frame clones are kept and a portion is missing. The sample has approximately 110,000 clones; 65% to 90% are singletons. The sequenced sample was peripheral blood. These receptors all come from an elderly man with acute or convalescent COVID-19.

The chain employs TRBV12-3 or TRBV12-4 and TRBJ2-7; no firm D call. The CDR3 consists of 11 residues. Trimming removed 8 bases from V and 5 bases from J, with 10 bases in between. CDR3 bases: TGTGCCAGCTCTACACTACACGAGCAGTACTTC. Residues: CASSTLHEQYF.

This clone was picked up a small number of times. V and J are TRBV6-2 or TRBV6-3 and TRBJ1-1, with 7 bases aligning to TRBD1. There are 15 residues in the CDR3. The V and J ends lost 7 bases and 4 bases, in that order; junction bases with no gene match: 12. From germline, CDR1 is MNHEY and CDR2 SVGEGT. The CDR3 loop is CASTPRQGGITEAFF. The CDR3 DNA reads TGTGCCAGCACCCCTCGACAGGGAGGAATCACTGAAGCTTTCTTT.

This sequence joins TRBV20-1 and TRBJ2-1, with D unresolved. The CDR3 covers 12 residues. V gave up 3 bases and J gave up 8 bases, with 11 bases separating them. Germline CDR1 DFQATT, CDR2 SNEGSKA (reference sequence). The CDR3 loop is CSASAQLYEQFF. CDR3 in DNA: TGCAGTGCTAGTGCCCAGTTATATGAGCAGTTCTTC.

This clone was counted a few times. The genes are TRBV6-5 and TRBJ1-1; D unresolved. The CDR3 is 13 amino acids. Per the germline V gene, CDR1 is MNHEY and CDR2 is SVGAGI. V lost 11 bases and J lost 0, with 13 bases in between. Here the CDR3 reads CAASRRLNTEAFF. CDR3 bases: TGTGCCGCTAGCAGGCGGCTGAACACTGAAGCTTTCTTT.

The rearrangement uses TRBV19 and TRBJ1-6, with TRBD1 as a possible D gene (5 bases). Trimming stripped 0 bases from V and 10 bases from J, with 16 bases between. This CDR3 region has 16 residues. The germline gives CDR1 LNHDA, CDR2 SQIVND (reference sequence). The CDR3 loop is CASSIDTRQLSSPLHF. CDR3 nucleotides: TGTGCCAGTAGTATAGATACCCGACAGCTGTCGTCACCCCTCCACTTT.

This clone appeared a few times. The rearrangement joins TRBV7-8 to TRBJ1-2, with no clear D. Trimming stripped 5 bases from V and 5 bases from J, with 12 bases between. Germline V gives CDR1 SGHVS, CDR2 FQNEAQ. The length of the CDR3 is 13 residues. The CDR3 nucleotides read TGTGCCAGCAGCCCACGCGGGATATATGGCTACACCTTC. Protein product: CASSPRGIYGYTF.

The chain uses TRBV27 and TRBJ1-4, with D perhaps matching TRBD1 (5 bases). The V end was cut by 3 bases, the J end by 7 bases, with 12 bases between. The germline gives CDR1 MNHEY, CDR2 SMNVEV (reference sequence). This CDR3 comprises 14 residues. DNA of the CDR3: TGTGCCAGCAGTTTTGTAGGGGAAGGTGAAAAACTGTTTTTT. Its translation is CASSFVGEGEKLFF.

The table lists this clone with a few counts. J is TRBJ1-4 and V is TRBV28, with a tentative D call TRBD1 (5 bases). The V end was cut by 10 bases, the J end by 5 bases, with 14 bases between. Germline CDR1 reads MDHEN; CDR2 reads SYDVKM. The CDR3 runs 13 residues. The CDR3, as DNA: TGTGCCACCGGAGACAGTACGAATGAAAAACTGTTTTTT. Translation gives CATGDSTNEKLFF.

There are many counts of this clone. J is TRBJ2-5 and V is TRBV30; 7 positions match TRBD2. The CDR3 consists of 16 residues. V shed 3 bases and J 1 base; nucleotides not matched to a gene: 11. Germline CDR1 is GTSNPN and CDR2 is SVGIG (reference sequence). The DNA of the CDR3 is TGTGCCTGGAGGGACAAAACTAGCGATTTCCAAGAGACCCAGTACTTC. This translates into CAWRDKTSDFQETQYF.

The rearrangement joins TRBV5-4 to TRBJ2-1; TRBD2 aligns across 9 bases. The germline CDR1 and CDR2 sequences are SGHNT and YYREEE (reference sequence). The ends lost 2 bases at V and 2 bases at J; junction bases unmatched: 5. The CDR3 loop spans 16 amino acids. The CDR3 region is CASSLGGRGTYNEQFF. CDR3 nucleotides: TGTGCCAGCAGCTTAGGCGGGAGGGGGACCTACAATGAGCAGTTCTTC.

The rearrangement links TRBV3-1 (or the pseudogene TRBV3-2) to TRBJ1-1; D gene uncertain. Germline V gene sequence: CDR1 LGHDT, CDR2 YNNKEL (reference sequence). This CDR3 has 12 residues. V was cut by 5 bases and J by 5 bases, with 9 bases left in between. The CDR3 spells CASSSVETEAFF. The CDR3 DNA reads TGTGCCAGCAGCTCCGTAGAAACTGAAGCTTTCTTT.

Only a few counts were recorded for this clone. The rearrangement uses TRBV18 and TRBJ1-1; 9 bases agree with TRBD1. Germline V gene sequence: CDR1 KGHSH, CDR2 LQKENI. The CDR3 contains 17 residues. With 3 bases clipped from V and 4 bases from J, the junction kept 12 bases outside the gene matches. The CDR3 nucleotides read TGTGCCAGCTCACCTGGCGGGACAGGGAGTTGGGTCACTGAAGCTTTCTTT. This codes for CASSPGGTGSWVTEAFF.

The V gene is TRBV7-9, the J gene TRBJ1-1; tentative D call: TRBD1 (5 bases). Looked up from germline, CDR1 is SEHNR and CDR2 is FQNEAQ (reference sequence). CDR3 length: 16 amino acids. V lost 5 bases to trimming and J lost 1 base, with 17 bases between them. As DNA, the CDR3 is TGTGCCAGCAGCGCCTTATTCGGGACTCCGAACACTGAAGCTTTCTTT. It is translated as CASSALFGTPNTEAFF.

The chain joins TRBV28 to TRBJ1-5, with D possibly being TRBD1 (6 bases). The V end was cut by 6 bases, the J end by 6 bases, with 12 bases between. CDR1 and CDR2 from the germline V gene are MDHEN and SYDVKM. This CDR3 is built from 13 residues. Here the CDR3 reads CASRPGTIQPQHF. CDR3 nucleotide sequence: TGTGCCAGCAGACCTGGGACAATTCAGCCCCAGCATTTT.

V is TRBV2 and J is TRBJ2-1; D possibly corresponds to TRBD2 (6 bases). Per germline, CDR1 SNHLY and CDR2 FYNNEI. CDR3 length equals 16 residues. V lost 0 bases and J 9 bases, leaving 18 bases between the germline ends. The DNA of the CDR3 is TGTGCCAGCAGTGAAGCAGGGACTGCGATGGTAGGTGAGCAGTTCTTC. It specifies CASSEAGTAMVGEQFF.

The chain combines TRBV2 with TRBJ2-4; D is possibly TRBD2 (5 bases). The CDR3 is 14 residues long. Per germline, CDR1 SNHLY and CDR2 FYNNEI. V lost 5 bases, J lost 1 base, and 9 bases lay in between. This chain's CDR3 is CASSFGGAKNIQYF. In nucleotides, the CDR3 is TGTGCCAGCAGTTTCGGCGGGGCCAAAAACATTCAGTACTTC.

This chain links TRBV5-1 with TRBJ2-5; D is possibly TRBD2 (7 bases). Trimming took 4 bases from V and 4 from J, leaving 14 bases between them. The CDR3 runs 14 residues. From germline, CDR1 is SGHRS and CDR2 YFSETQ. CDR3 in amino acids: CASSPMRGRETQYF. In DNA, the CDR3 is TGCGCCAGCAGCCCTATGCGGGGGCGAGAGACCCAGTACTTC.

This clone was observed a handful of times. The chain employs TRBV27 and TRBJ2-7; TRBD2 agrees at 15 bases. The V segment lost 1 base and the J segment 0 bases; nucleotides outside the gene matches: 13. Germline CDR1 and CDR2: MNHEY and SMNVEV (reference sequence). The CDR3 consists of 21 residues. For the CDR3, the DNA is TGTGCCAGCAGTTTATTACCCGGGGGGACTAGCGGGAGGCTAGACTCCTACGAGCAGTACTTC. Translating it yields CASSLLPGGTSGRLDSYEQYF.

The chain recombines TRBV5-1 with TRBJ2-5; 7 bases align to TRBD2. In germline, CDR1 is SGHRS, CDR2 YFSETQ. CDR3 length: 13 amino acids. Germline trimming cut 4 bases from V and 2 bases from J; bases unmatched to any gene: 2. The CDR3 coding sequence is TGCGCCAGCAGCAGGACTAGACAAGAGACCCAGTACTTC. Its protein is CASSRTRQETQYF.

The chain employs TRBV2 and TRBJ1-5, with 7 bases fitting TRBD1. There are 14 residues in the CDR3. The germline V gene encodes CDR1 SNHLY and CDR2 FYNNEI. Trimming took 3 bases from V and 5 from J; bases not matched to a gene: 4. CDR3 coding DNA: TGTGCCAGCAGTGAGAGGGGGCGGGATCAGCCCCAGCATTTT. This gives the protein CASSERGRDQPQHF. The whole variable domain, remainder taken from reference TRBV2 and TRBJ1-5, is EPEVTQTPSHQVTQMGQEVILRCVPISNHLYFYWYRQILGQKVEFLVSFYNNEISEKSEIFDDQFSVERPDGSNFTLKIRSTKLEDSAMYFCASSERGRDQPQHFGDGTRLSIL.

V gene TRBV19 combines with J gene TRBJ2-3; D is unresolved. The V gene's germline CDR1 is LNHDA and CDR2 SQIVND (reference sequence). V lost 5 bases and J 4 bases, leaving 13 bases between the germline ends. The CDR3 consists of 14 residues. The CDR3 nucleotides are TGTGCCAGTAGTTCTCGAGCTCTGGCAGATACGCAGTATTTT. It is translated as CASSSRALADTQYF.

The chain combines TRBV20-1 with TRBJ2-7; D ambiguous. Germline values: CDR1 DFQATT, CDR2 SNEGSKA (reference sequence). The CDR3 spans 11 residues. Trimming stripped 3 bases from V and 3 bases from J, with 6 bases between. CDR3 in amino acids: CSASYRYEQYF. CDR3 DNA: TGCAGTGCTAGTTATCGCTACGAGCAGTACTTC.

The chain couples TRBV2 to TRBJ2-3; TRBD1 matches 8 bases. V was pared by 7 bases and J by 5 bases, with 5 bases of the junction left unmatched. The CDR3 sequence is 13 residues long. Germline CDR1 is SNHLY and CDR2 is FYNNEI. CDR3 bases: TGTGCCAGCAATGGACAGGGAGTAGATACGCAGTATTTT. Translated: CASNGQGVDTQYF.

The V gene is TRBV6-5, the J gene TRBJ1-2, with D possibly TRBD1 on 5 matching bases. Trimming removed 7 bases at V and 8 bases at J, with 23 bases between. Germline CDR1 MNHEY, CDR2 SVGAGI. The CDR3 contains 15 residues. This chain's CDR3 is CASTPREGRGRGYTF. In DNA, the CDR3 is TGTGCCAGCACCCCGAGGGAGGGGAGGGGACGAGGCTACACCTTC.

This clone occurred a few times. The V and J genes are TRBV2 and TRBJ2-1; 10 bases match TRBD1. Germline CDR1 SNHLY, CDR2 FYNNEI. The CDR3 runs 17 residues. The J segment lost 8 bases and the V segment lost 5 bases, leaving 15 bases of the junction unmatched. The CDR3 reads CASSTSPGTGDGHEQFF. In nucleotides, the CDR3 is TGTGCCAGCAGTACTTCCCCCGGGACAGGGGACGGCCATGAGCAGTTCTTC. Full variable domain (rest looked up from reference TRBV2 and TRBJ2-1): EPEVTQTPSHQVTQMGQEVILRCVPISNHLYFYWYRQILGQKVEFLVSFYNNEISEKSEIFDDQFSVERPDGSNFTLKIRSTKLEDSAMYFCASSTSPGTGDGHEQFFGPGTRLTVL.

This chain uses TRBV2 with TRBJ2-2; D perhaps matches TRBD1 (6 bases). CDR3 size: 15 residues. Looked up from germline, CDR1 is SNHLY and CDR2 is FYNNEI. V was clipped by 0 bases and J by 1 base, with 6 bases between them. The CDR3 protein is CASSEARGNTGELFF. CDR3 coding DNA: TGTGCCAGCAGTGAAGCCAGGGGGAACACCGGGGAGCTGTTTTTT.

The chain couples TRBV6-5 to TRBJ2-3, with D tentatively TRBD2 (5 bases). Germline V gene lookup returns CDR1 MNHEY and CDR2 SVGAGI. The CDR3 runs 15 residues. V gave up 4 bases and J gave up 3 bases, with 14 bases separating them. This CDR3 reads CASSLGVPGTDTQYF. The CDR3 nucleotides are TGTGCCAGCAGTTTGGGCGTCCCGGGGACAGATACGCAGTATTTT.